Listed below are T cell receptor beta chains from one sample, sequenced in a study of blood T cell repertoires in COVID-19. Generated by immunoSEQ multiplex PCR, the TCRdb table keeps only in-frame clones and is missing some. The data show 75,000 to 95,000 clones, approximately 83% seen once. The sequenced sample was peripheral blood. These receptors were collected from a man between 60 and 75 years old with acute or convalescent COVID-19. CDR3s include the opening cysteine and the closing phenylalanine or tryptophan. The D gene is left open where the match is weak.

D gene: TRBD1; J gene: TRBJ1-1; V gene: TRBV7-9; CDR3 length: 17; CDR3 protein: CASSPKKGGGKGTEAFF
D gene: NA; J gene: TRBJ1-1; V gene: TRBV5-1; CDR3 length: 13; CDR3 protein: CASSSAGYTEAFF
D gene: NA; J gene: TRBJ1-5; V gene: TRBV7-2; CDR3 length: 15; CDR3 protein: CASSLELGSNQPQHF
D gene: TRBD1; J gene: TRBJ1-1; V gene: TRBV5-4; CDR3 length: 18; CDR3 protein: CASSVGTGRNPMNTEAFF
D gene: NA; J gene: TRBJ1-5; V gene: TRBV6-5; CDR3 length: 13; CDR3 protein: CASSYAGDQPQHF
D gene: NA; J gene: TRBJ2-1; V gene: TRBV3-1/TRBV3-2; CDR3 length: 15; CDR3 protein: CASSRTLGTYNEQFF
D gene: TRBD1; J gene: TRBJ2-7; V gene: TRBV4-1; CDR3 length: 15; CDR3 protein: CASSHRGQGTYEQYF
D gene: NA; J gene: TRBJ1-6; V gene: TRBV21-1; CDR3 length: 21; CDR3 protein: CASSKGESGCEVLDYNSPLHF
D gene: NA; J gene: TRBJ1-2; V gene: TRBV19; CDR3 length: 11; CDR3 protein: CASRAPYGYTF
D gene: TRBD1; J gene: TRBJ1-6; V gene: TRBV6-5; CDR3 length: 13; CDR3 protein: CASTSGGRSPLHF
D gene: NA; J gene: TRBJ1-6; V gene: TRBV6-7; CDR3 length: 16; CDR3 protein: CASSYSKVRLNSPLHF
D gene: TRBD2; J gene: TRBJ2-3; V gene: TRBV3-1/TRBV3-2; CDR3 length: 11; CDR3 protein: CVAGGPDTQYF
D gene: NA; J gene: TRBJ2-2; V gene: TRBV3-1/TRBV3-2; CDR3 length: 15; CDR3 protein: CASSQGTGNTGELFF
D gene: NA; J gene: TRBJ1-2; V gene: TRBV7-9; CDR3 length: 14; CDR3 protein: CASSLAQGSGGYTF
D gene: TRBD1; J gene: TRBJ1-1; V gene: TRBV5-1; CDR3 length: 15; CDR3 protein: CASSLTVQGADEAFF
D gene: TRBD1; J gene: TRBJ1-1; V gene: TRBV7-2; CDR3 length: 16; CDR3 protein: CASSLKGAGENTEAFF
D gene: NA; J gene: TRBJ1-6; V gene: TRBV21-1; CDR3 length: 16; CDR3 protein: CASSPRGSQGDSPLHF
D gene: TRBD2; J gene: TRBJ2-3; V gene: TRBV4-1; CDR3 length: 17; CDR3 protein: CASSQDAAGGRTDTQYF
D gene: NA; J gene: TRBJ1-1; V gene: TRBV6-5; CDR3 length: 14; CDR3 protein: CASSRGVPPTEAFF
D gene: TRBD2; J gene: TRBJ2-3; V gene: TRBV7-6; CDR3 length: 15; CDR3 protein: CASSLAGGMTDTQYF
D gene: TRBD1; J gene: TRBJ1-2; V gene: TRBV6-5; CDR3 length: 14; CDR3 protein: CASTPTGGSYGYTF
D gene: NA; J gene: TRBJ1-2; V gene: TRBV5-1; CDR3 length: 15; CDR3 protein: CASSVLPGADYGYTF
D gene: NA; J gene: TRBJ2-1; V gene: TRBV7-2; CDR3 length: 13; CDR3 protein: CASSISSYNEQFF
D gene: TRBD2; J gene: TRBJ2-2; V gene: TRBV5-1; CDR3 length: 15; CDR3 protein: CASRSGTSLAGELFF